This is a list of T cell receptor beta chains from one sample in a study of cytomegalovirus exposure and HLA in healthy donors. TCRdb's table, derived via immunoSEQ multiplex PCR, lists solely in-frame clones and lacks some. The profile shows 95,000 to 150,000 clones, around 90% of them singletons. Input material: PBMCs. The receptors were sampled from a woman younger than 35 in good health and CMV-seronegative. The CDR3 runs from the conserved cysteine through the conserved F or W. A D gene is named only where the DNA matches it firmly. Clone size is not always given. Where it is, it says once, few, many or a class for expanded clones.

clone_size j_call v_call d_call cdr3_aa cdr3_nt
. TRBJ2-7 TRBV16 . CASSQGYKSSDYEQYF TGTGCCAGCAGCCAAGGATATAAGTCTAGCGACTACGAGCAGTACTTC
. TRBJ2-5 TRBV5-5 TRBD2 CASSPLTGGPTETQYF TGTGCCAGCAGCCCTCTGACGGGAGGGCCAACGGAGACCCAGTACTTC
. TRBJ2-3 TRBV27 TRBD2 CASRIGLAGVETQYF TGTGCCAGCAGAATAGGCCTAGCGGGGGTCGAAACGCAGTATTTT
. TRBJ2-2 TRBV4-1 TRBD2 CASSQTPGTTYTGELFF TGCGCCAGCAGCCAGACCCCCGGGACTACCTACACCGGGGAGCTGTTTTTT
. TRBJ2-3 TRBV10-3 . CAISEELATDTQYF TGTGCCATCAGTGAGGAGCTAGCGACAGATACGCAGTATTTT
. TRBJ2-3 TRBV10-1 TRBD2 CASSDGGSGIRDTQYF TGCGCCAGCAGTGACGGGGGTAGCGGGATCAGGGATACGCAGTATTTT
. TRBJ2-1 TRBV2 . CASRGRGGAHYNEQFF TGTGCCAGCAGAGGCCGTGGGGGGGCCCACTACAATGAGCAGTTCTTC
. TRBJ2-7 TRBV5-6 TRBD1 CASSRGLGQGVHEQYF TGTGCCAGCAGCCGAGGTCTCGGACAGGGGGTCCACGAGCAGTACTTC
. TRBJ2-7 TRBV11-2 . CASRNPRIHEYEQYF TGTGCCAGCAGGAACCCGAGGATTCATGAATACGAGCAGTACTTC
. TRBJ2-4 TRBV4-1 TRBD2 CASSRGIAGEKNIQYF TGCGCCAGCAGCAGGGGAATAGCGGGAGAGAAAAACATTCAGTACTTC
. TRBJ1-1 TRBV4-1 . CASSPGQQNTEAFF TGCGCCAGCAGCCCCGGACAGCAGAACACTGAAGCTTTCTTT
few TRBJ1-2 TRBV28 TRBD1 CASSPGQGNYGYTF TGTGCCAGCAGTCCGGGACAGGGGAACTATGGCTACACCTTC
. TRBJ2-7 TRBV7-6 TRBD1 CASSLTGESYEQYF TGTGCCAGCAGCCTAACAGGGGAATCCTACGAGCAGTACTTC
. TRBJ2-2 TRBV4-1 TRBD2 CASNRGLAGRGGELFF TGCGCCAGCAACCGGGGACTAGCGGGAAGGGGCGGGGAGCTGTTTTTT
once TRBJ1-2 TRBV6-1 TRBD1 CASSESTGNGYTF TGTGCCAGCAGTGAATCGACAGGGAATGGCTACACCTTC
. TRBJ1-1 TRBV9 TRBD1 CASSAQGAPTEAFF TGTGCCAGCAGCGCACAGGGGGCGCCCACTGAAGCTTTCTTT
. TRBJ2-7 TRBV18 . CASSARVLRF TGTGCCAGCTCCGCTCGGGTACTTCGGTTC
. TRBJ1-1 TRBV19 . CASSITGTMNTEAFF TGTGCCAGTAGTATCACCGGGACAATGAACACTGAAGCTTTCTTT
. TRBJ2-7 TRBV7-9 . CASSRGSSYEQYF TGTGCCAGCAGCCGCGGGTCCTCCTACGAGCAGTACTTC
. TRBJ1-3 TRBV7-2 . CASSLAAAGKDTIYF TGTGCCAGCAGCTTAGCAGCGGCCGGGAAGGACACCATATATTTT
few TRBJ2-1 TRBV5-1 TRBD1 CASSLRAGGRDNEQFF TGCGCCAGCAGCTTGCGGGCAGGGGGAAGGGACAATGAGCAGTTCTTC
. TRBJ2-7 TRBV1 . CTSSHQGAPHEQYF TGCACCAGCAGCCACCAGGGGGCTCCTCACGAGCAGTACTTC
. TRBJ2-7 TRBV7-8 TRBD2 CASSETSGSSYEQYF TGTGCCAGCAGCGAAACTAGCGGCTCATCCTACGAGCAGTACTTC